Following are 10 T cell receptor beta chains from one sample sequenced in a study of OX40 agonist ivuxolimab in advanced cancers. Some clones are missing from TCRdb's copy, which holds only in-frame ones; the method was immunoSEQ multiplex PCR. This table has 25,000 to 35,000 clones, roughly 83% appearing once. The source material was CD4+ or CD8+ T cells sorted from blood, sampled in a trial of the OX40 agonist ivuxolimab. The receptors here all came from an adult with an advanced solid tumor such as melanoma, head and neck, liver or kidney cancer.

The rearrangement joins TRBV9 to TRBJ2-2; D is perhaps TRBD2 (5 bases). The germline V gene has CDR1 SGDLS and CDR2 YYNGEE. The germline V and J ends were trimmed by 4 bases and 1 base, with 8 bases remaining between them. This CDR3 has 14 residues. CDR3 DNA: TGTGCCAGCAGCCCGGACTTGAACACCGGGGAGCTGTTTTTT. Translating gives CASSPDLNTGELFF.

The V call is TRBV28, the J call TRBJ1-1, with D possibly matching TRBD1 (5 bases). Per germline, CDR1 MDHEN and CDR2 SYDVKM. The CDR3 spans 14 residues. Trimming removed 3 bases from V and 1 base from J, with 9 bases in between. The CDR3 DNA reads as TGTGCCAGCAGTTTTCCAGGGTGGAACACTGAAGCTTTCTTT. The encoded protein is CASSFPGWNTEAFF.

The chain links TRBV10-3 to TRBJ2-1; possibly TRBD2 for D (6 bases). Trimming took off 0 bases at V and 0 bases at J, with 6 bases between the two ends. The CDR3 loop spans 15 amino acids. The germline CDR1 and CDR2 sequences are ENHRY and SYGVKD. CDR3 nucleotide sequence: TGTGCCATCAGTGAGTCGGGAGGCTCCTACAATGAGCAGTTCTTC. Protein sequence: CAISESGGSYNEQFF.

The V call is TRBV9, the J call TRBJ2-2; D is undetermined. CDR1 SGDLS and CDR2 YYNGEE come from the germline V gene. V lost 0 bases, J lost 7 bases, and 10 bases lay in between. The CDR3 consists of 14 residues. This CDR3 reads CASSVEYRNGELFF. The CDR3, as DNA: TGTGCCAGCAGCGTAGAATACCGTAACGGGGAGCTGTTTTTT.

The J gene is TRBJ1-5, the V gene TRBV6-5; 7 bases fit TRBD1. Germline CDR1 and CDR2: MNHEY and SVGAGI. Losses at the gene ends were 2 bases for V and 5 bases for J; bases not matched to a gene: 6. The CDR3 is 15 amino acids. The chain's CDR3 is CASSYPGTADQPQHF. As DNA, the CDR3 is TGTGCCAGCAGTTACCCCGGGACAGCGGATCAGCCCCAGCATTTT.

The CDR3 here is CASSDRDETQYF. The CDR3 region has the DNA TGTGCCAGCAGCGACAGGGATGAGACCCAGTACTTC. The V and J genes are TRBV13 and TRBJ2-5; 7 nucleotides line up with TRBD1. CDR3 length: 12 amino acids. The trim removed 5 bases at V and 5 bases at J, leaving 2 bases unmatched. Germline V CDR1 and CDR2: PRHDT, FYEKMQ (reference sequence).

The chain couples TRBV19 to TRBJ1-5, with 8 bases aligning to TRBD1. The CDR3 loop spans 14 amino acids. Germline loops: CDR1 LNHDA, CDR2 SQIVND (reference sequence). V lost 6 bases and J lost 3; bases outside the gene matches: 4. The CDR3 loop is CASRTGAINQPQHF. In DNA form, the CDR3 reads TGTGCCAGTAGGACAGGGGCGATCAATCAGCCCCAGCATTTT.

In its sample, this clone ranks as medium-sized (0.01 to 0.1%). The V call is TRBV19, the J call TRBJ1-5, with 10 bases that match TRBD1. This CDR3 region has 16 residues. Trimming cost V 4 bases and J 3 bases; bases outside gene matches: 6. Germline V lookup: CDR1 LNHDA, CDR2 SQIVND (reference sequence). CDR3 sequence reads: CASSTRDRGVNQPQHF. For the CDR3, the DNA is TGTGCCAGTAGTACCCGGGACAGGGGAGTCAATCAGCCCCAGCATTTT.

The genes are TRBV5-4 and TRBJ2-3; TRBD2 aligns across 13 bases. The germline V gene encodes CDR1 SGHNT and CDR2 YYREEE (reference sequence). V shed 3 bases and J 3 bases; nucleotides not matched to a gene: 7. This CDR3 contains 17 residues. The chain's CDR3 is CASSSGLAGTGTDTQYF. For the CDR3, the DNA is TGTGCCAGCAGCTCGGGACTAGCGGGAACGGGGACAGATACGCAGTATTTT.

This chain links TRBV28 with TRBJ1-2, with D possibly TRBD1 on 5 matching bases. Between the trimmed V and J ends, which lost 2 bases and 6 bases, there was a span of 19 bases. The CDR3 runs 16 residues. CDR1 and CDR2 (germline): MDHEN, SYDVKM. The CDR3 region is CASSLRRDPRADGYTF. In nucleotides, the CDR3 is TGTGCCAGCAGTTTACGCCGGGACCCCCGGGCGGATGGCTACACCTTC.